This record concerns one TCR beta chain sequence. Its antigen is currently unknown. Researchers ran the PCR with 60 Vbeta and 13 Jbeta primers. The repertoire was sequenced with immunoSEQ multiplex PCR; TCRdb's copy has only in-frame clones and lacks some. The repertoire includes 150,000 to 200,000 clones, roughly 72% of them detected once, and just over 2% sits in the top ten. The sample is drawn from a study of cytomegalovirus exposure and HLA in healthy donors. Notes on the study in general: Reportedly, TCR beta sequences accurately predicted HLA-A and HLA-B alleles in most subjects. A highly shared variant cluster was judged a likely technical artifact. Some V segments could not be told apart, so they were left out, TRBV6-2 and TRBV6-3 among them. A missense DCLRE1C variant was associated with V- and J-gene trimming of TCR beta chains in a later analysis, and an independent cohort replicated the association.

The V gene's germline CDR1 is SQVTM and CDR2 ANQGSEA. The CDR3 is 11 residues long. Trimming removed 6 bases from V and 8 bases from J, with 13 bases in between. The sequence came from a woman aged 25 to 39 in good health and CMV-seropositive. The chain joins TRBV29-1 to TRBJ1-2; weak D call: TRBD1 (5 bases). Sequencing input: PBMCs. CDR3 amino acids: CSVNGAGGYTF. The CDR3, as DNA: TGCAGCGTAAATGGGGCGGGAGGCTACACCTTC.